This TCR beta chain originates from a study of long-term antiretroviral therapy in people with HIV. Regarding the study as a whole: Information on adherence to ART, viral resistance or therapy changes was unavailable. Transplant-donor-level diversity was not reached after ART, though diversity increased.

Cryopreserved PBMC, at roughly 0.85-11 million per sample, were present before DNA extraction. The run of the v3.0 immunoSEQ assay was at survey level. Sequencing was performed with immunoSEQ multiplex PCR; in TCRdb, only in-frame clones are kept and a portion is missing. The sample lists 24,000 or so clones; 65% to 80% were seen once. This clone was picked up one time. Its antigen remains unidentified. This CDR3 spans 16 amino acids. Germline V gene lookup returns CDR1 SGHTA and CDR2 FQGTGA. Trimming took 0 bases from V and 0 from J, leaving 9 bases between them. Sequencing was performed on unsorted PBMCs, taken 0.5 years after starting antiretroviral therapy. This chain uses TRBV7-3 with TRBJ2-1; D uncertain. This clonotype was obtained from a woman aged 35 to 49 with HIV. CDR3 loop: CASSLTPKSSYNEQFF. The CDR3 nucleotides are TGTGCCAGCAGCTTAACTCCGAAAAGCTCCTACAATGAGCAGTTCTTC.